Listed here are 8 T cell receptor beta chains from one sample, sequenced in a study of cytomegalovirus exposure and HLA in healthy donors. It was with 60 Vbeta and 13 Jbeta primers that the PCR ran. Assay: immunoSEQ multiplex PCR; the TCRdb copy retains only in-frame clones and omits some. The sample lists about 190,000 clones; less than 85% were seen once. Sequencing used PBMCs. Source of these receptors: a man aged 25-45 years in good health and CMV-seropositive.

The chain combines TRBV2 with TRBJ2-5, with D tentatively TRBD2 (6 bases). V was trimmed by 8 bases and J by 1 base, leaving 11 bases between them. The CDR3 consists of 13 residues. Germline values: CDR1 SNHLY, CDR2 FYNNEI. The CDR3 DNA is TGTGCCAGCTGCCGGGGACTCCAAGAGACCCAGTACTTC. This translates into CASCRGLQETQYF.

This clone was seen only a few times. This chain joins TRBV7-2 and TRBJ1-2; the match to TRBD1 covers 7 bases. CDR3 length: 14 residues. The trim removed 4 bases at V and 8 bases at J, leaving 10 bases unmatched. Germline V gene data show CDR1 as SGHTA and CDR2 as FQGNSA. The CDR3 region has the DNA TGTGCCAGCAGCTCTCGGACAGGAATAGGCGGCTACACCTTC. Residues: CASSSRTGIGGYTF.

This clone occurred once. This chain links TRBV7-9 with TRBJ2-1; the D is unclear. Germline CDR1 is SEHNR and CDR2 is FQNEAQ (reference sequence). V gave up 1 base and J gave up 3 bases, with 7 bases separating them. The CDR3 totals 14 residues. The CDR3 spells CASSLDGFYNEQFF. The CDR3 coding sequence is TGTGCCAGCAGCTTAGACGGTTTCTACAATGAGCAGTTCTTC.

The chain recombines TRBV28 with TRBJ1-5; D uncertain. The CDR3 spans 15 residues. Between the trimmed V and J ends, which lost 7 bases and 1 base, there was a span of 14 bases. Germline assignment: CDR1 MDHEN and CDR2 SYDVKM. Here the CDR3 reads CASNPWEGSNQPQHF. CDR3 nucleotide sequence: TGTGCCAGCAATCCCTGGGAGGGCAGCAATCAGCCCCAGCATTTT.

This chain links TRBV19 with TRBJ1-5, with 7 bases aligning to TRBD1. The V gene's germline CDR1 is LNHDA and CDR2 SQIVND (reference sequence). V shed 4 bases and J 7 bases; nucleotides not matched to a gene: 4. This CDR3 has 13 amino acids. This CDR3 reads CASSTTGTQPQHF. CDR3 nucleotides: TGTGCCAGTAGTACGACAGGGACCCAGCCCCAGCATTTT. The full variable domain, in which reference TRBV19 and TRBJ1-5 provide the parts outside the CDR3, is DGGITQSPKYLFRKEGQNVTLSCEQNLNHDAMYWYRQDPGQGLRLIYYSQIVNDFQKGDIAEGYSVSREKKESFPLTVTSAQKNPTAFYLCASSTTGTQPQHFGDGTRLSIL.

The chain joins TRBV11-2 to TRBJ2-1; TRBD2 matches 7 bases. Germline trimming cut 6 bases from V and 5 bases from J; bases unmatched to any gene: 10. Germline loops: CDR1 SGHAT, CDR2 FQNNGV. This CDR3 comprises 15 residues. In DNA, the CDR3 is TGTGCCAGCAGGTCCCATATGGGGGGGAACAATGAGCAGTTCTTC. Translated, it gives CASRSHMGGNNEQFF. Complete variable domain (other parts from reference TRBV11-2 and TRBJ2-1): EAGVAQSPRYKIIEKRQSVAFWCNPISGHATLYWYQQILGQGPKLLIQFQNNGVVDDSQLPKDRFSAERLKGVDSTLKIQPAKLEDSAVYLCASRSHMGGNNEQFFGPGTRLTVL.

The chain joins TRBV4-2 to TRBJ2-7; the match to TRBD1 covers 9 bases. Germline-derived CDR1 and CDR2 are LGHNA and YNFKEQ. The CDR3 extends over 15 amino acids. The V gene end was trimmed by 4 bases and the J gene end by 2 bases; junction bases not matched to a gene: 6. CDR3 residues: CASSLVRDRAYEQYF. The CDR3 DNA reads TGTGCCAGCAGCCTCGTTAGGGACAGGGCCTACGAGCAGTACTTC.

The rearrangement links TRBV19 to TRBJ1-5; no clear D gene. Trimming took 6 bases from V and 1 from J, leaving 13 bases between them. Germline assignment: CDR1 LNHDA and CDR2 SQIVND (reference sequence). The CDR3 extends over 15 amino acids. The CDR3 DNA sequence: TGTGCCAGTAGGCGGGAAGGGATCAGCAATCAGCCCCAGCATTTT. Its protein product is CASRREGISNQPQHF.